The 18 T cell receptor beta chains below come from one sample, sequenced in a study of CD8+ T cells in alopecia areata. Described treatment: oral pan-JAK inhibitor, 5-10 mg twice daily. Investigators isolated RNA and reverse transcribed it into cDNA to act as the sequencing template. Generated by immunoSEQ multiplex PCR, the TCRdb table keeps only in-frame clones and is missing some. This sample has about 140,000 clones, with around 86% found just once. Sequencing used CD8+ T cells sorted from blood, obtained at week 4, from a patient treated with tofacitinib. These receptors were obtained from a human donor with alopecia areata.

The chain uses TRBV7-9 and TRBJ2-7; no definite D call. V was trimmed by 10 bases and J by 0 bases, leaving 10 bases between them. CDR1 is SEHNR and CDR2 is FQNEAQ in the germline V gene (reference sequence). The CDR3 runs 12 residues. CDR3 loop: CATARNSYEQYF. The DNA of the CDR3 is TGTGCCACCGCCCGCAACTCCTACGAGCAGTACTTC.

The chain links TRBV5-1 to TRBJ2-1, with 13 bases identical to TRBD2. The V segment lost 2 bases and the J segment 3 bases; nucleotides outside the gene matches: 5. The CDR3 extends over 17 amino acids. Germline V gene sequence: CDR1 SGHRS, CDR2 YFSETQ. CDR3 protein: CASSLGLAGALYNEQFF. As DNA, the CDR3 is TGCGCCAGCAGCTTAGGACTAGCGGGGGCCCTCTACAATGAGCAGTTCTTC.

As regards this clone: The junction and the germline gene differ at one end; a read error may be behind it. The chain has TRBV7-9 and TRBJ2-3; D uncertain. The length of the CDR3 is 11 residues. Per the germline V gene, CDR1 is SEHNR and CDR2 is FQNEAQ (reference sequence). Written as DNA, the CDR3 is TGTGCCACCAGCCGTGGAGATACGCAGTATTTT. Protein product: CATSRGDTQYF.

The rearrangement uses TRBV29-1 and TRBJ2-2; D uncertain. Germline values: CDR1 SQVTM, CDR2 ANQGSEA. This CDR3 is 14 amino acids long. Trimming removed 2 bases from V and 4 bases from J, with 11 bases in between. The CDR3 nucleotides are TGCAGCGTTGAACTTACGGGTTTCACCGGGGAGCTGTTTTTT. This codes for CSVELTGFTGELFF.

This chain joins TRBV13 and TRBJ2-7, with D possibly matching TRBD2 (5 bases). The CDR3 consists of 14 residues. The V gene lost 5 bases and the J gene lost 1 base, with 12 bases spanning the gap. Germline CDR1 and CDR2: PRHDT and FYEKMQ (reference sequence). In nucleotides, the CDR3 is TGTGCCAGCAGCCACATCGGGGAGTCCTACGAGCAGTACTTC. Residues: CASSHIGESYEQYF.

The chain is built from TRBV27 and TRBJ2-4; no reliable D call. This CDR3 is built from 13 residues. With 4 bases removed from V and 6 bases from J, the gap between germline ends came to 10 bases. Germline V gives CDR1 MNHEY, CDR2 SMNVEV (reference sequence). The CDR3 DNA sequence: TGTGCCAGCAGTTCGCAATGGGGAAACATTCAGTACTTC. Amino acid sequence: CASSSQWGNIQYF.

This chain joins TRBV11-2 and TRBJ2-3; 8 bases map to TRBD2. V was clipped by 0 bases and J by 0 bases; unmatched bases: 11. Germline V lookup: CDR1 SGHAT, CDR2 FQNNGV. This CDR3 is 19 amino acids long. The CDR3 loop is CASSLDFWASGRSTDTQYF. The CDR3 nucleotides are TGTGCCAGCAGCTTAGATTTTTGGGCTAGCGGGCGAAGCACAGATACGCAGTATTTT.

The V call is TRBV19, the J call TRBJ1-5; D possibly corresponds to TRBD1 (5 bases). Germline V gene lookup returns CDR1 LNHDA and CDR2 SQIVND (reference sequence). The CDR3 spans 13 residues. V shed 8 bases and J shed 2 bases, with 10 bases lying between them. The CDR3 protein is CASWQGGNQPQHF. For the CDR3, the DNA is TGTGCCAGTTGGCAGGGAGGCAATCAGCCCCAGCATTTT.

The J gene is TRBJ2-1, the V gene TRBV7-9, with 7 bases lining up with TRBD2. CDR1 is SEHNR, CDR2 FQNEAQ, per germline (reference sequence). The CDR3 contains 13 residues. Trimming cost V 1 base and J 6 bases; bases outside gene matches: 0. The CDR3 DNA follows: TGTGCCAGCAGCTTAGGACTAGCCAATGAGCAGTTCTTC. It specifies CASSLGLANEQFF.

A single count supports this clone. CDR3 region: CSVHAPGRLNTEAFF. DNA of the CDR3: TGCAGCGTTCACGCCCCCGGACGGCTGAACACTGAAGCTTTCTTT. The chain carries TRBV29-1 and TRBJ1-1; no definite D call. The V end lost 5 bases, the J end lost 0 bases, and 16 bases lay between the germline ends. Germline CDR1 reads SQVTM; CDR2 reads ANQGSEA. The CDR3 totals 15 residues.

The gene calls are TRBV5-1 and TRBJ2-3; TRBD2 agrees at 7 bases. The J segment lost 4 bases and the V segment lost 0 bases, leaving 2 bases of the junction unmatched. Germline V gene sequence: CDR1 SGHRS, CDR2 YFSETQ. The CDR3 extends over 14 amino acids. CDR3 nucleotide sequence: TGCGCCAGCAGCTTGGTCCTAGCGGCAGATACGCAGTATTTT. It translates to CASSLVLAADTQYF. Combining the CDR3 with reference TRBV5-1 and TRBJ2-3 gives the whole variable domain KAGVTQTPRYLIKTRGQQVTLSCSPISGHRSVSWYQQTPGQGLQFLFEYFSETQRNKGNFPGRFSGRQFSNSRSEMNVSTLELGDSALYLCASSLVLAADTQYFGPGTRLTVL.

This sequence joins TRBV10-3 and TRBJ2-2, with D possibly being TRBD1 (6 bases). Between the trimmed V and J ends, which lost 8 bases and 4 bases, there was a span of 11 bases. In germline, CDR1 is ENHRY, CDR2 SYGVKD. The CDR3 has 13 residues. The CDR3 bases are TGTGCCATCCAGGGGCCGGGCACCGGGGAGCTGTTTTTT. This gives the protein CAIQGPGTGELFF.

This sequence joins TRBV29-1 and TRBJ2-2; 12 positions agree with TRBD1. The CDR3 length is 16 residues. Germline lookup yields CDR1 SQVTM and CDR2 ANQGSEA. After removal of 1 base from V and 7 bases from J, the junction contained 7 bases not matched to a gene. In DNA form, the CDR3 reads TGCAGCGTTGAAGGCCGGGACAGGGGGCCGCACGGGGAGCTGTTTTTT. As protein: CSVEGRDRGPHGELFF.

J is TRBJ2-5 and V is TRBV29-1; TRBD1 aligns across 7 bases. The CDR3 is made up of 13 amino acids. Trimming at V came to 5 bases and at J to 3 bases, leaving 6 bases not matched to a gene. Germline lookup yields CDR1 SQVTM and CDR2 ANQGSEA. CDR3 nucleotides: TGCAGCGTTATGCCCACAGGGGAAGAGACCCAGTACTTC. Translating gives CSVMPTGEETQYF.

The rearrangement joins TRBV5-6 to TRBJ2-1; D gene unclear. Germline CDR1 SGHDT, CDR2 YYEEEE. V was trimmed by 0 bases and J by 6 bases, leaving 4 bases between them. This CDR3 has 12 residues. CDR3 protein: CASSLVFNEQFF. CDR3 DNA sequence: TGTGCCAGCAGCTTGGTATTCAATGAGCAGTTCTTC. Variable domain in full (rest from reference TRBV5-6 and TRBJ2-1): DAGVTQSPTHLIKTRGQQVTLRCSPKSGHDTVSWYQQALGQGPQFIFQYYEEEERQRGNFPDRFSGHQFPNYSSELNVNALLLGDSALYLCASSLVFNEQFFGPGTRLTVL.

This clone was seen only once. The rearrangement uses TRBV27 and TRBJ2-4; 8 bases are a match to TRBD2. J was trimmed by 0 bases and V by 8 bases; bases with no gene match: 9. This CDR3 is 16 amino acids long. Germline CDR1 is MNHEY and CDR2 is SMNVEV (reference sequence). The CDR3 region is CASGELAGLAKNIQYF. The CDR3 DNA is TGTGCCAGCGGAGAGCTAGCGGGCCTAGCCAAAAACATTCAGTACTTC.

The chain couples TRBV14 to TRBJ2-1; D is ambiguous. Germline CDR1 SGHDN, CDR2 FVKESK. V was pared by 0 bases and J by 6 bases, with 12 bases between. The CDR3 is made up of 15 amino acids. In DNA form, the CDR3 reads TGTGCCAGCAGCCAAGACGCAAGCGTAGGCAATGAGCAGTTCTTC. Amino acid sequence: CASSQDASVGNEQFF.

The V and J genes are TRBV27 and TRBJ1-5; a possible D gene is TRBD1 (5 bases). This CDR3 spans 13 amino acids. Germline V lookup: CDR1 MNHEY, CDR2 SMNVEV (reference sequence). V lost 3 bases to trimming and J lost 7 bases, with 10 bases between them. CDR3: CASSFAGYQPQHF. The CDR3 DNA follows: TGTGCCAGCAGTTTTGCAGGGTACCAGCCCCAGCATTTT.